Listed here are 20 T cell receptor beta chains from one sample, sequenced in a study of patients and donors after allogeneic stem cell transplantation. MiXCR was run by TCRdb on the RT-PCR reads, yielding one entry per CDR3 protein. The sample includes hundreds of thousands of distinct CDR3 sequences, 16% of them seen just once. The sequenced material came from blood, either unsorted or a sorted T cell fraction (not recorded which). Receptors originate from a human donor who was either an allogeneic HSCT recipient or a stem cell or donor lymphocyte infusion donor (not recorded which). It is not recorded whose cells these are; they may come from a transplant donor.

V is TRBV7-2 and J is TRBJ2-3, with 10 nucleotides matching TRBD1. CDR3 length: 12 residues. V lost 5 bases, J lost 14 bases, and 7 bases stayed unmatched. CDR1 is SGHTA, CDR2 FQGNSA, per germline. The CDR3 DNA follows: TGTGCCAGCAGCGCCCGGGACAGGGGAGGGTATTTT. This encodes CASSARDRGGYF. Supplemented by reference TRBV7-2 and TRBJ2-3, the full variable domain reads GAGVSQSPSNKVTEKGKDVELRCDPISGHTALYWYRQSLGQGLEFLIYFQGNSAPDKSGLPSDRFSAERTGGSVSTLTIQRTQQEDSAVYLCASSARDRGGYFGPGTRLTVL.

The chain links TRBV5-1 to TRBJ2-3; 9 nucleotides line up with TRBD2. This CDR3 region has 16 residues. V dropped 2 bases and J dropped 3; count of bases not matched to a gene: 7. The V gene's germline CDR1 is SGHRS and CDR2 YFSETQ. The CDR3 region is CASSLGELAGTDTQYF. CDR3 DNA: TGCGCCAGCAGCTTAGGGGAGCTAGCGGGGACAGATACGCAGTATTTT.

V usage is TRBV20-1 and J usage is TRBJ2-1; 9 nucleotides align to TRBD2. This CDR3 comprises 14 residues. The trim removed 1 base at V and 7 bases at J, leaving 5 bases unmatched. Germline assignment: CDR1 DFQATT and CDR2 SNEGSKA (reference sequence). The chain's CDR3 is CSARGQTSGNEQFF. The CDR3 coding sequence is TGCAGTGCTAGAGGACAGACTAGCGGTAATGAGCAGTTCTTC.

This clonotype occurred many times. The chain carries TRBV7-2 and TRBJ1-2, with 8 bases that match TRBD1. Unmatched junction bases numbered 9, after V lost 4 bases and J lost 8 bases. The CDR3 has 14 residues. Per germline, CDR1 SGHTA and CDR2 FQGNSA. Written as DNA, the CDR3 is TGTGCCAGCAGCTCGGGAGGCAGGGGGCTAGGCTACACCTTC. This encodes CASSSGGRGLGYTF.

V gene TRBV10-3 combines with J gene TRBJ1-1; D is undetermined. Germline CDR1 reads ENHRY; CDR2 reads SYGVKD. The CDR3 length is 15 residues. Trimming removed 3 bases from V and 4 bases from J, with 15 bases in between. The CDR3 DNA reads TGTGCCATCAGTGACTCAGGTGGTGTAGGCACTGAAGCTTTCTTT. Residues: CAISDSGGVGTEAFF.

The sample holds a few counts of this clonotype. The chain uses TRBV15 and TRBJ1-5; TRBD1 matches 7 bases. The CDR3 is made up of 17 amino acids. J was trimmed by 0 bases and V by 4 bases; bases with no gene match: 9. Germline lookup yields CDR1 LNHNV and CDR2 YYDKDF (reference sequence). The chain's CDR3 is CATSTDAGQNSNQPQHF. DNA for the CDR3: TGTGCCACCAGCACAGACGCGGGACAGAATAGCAATCAGCCCCAGCATTTT.

This clonotype was observed a few times. J is TRBJ2-1 and V is TRBV20-1, with TRBD2 matching over 10 bases. The CDR3 loop spans 17 amino acids. Trimming removed 2 bases from V and 0 bases from J; junction bases left unmatched: 7. Germline loops: CDR1 DFQATT, CDR2 SNEGSKA (reference sequence). The CDR3 sequence is CSARTLAGASSYNEQFF. CDR3 nucleotide sequence: TGCAGTGCTAGAACTCTAGCGGGGGCGAGCTCCTACAATGAGCAGTTCTTC.

The sample holds many counts of this clonotype. The chain is built from TRBV12-3 or TRBV12-4 and TRBJ2-1; no clear D gene. The CDR3 length is 11 residues. V lost 9 bases and J 8 bases, leaving 11 bases between the germline ends. The CDR3 protein is CASAGYDEQFF. In nucleotides, the CDR3 is TGTGCCAGTGCCGGGTACGATGAGCAGTTCTTC.

This clonotype was counted ten times or more. J is TRBJ2-7 and V is TRBV7-2; TRBD2 might be the D (5 bases). Germline V gene sequence: CDR1 SGHTA, CDR2 FQGNSA. Trimming removed 1 base at V and 4 bases at J, with 8 bases between. This CDR3 comprises 13 residues. The CDR3 spells CASSLVGGYEQYF. The CDR3 nucleotides read TGTGCCAGCAGCTTAGTTGGCGGGTACGAGCAGTACTTC.

Only a few counts were recorded for this clonotype. This chain connects TRBV5-1 to TRBJ2-7; D might be TRBD1 or TRBD2, each matching 5 bases. Trimming took 2 bases from V and 0 from J, leaving 15 bases between them. This CDR3 has 16 amino acids. Germline V gene data show CDR1 as SGHRS and CDR2 as YFSETQ. The CDR3 reads CASSFTGTGSSYEQYF. The CDR3 DNA sequence: TGCGCCAGCAGCTTCACCGGGACGGGAAGCTCCTACGAGCAGTACTTC.

The sample holds a few counts of this clonotype. The J gene is TRBJ2-7, the V gene TRBV5-1, with a tentative D call TRBD2 (6 bases). Trimming took off 0 bases at V and 4 bases at J, with 14 bases between the two ends. Germline V gives CDR1 SGHRS, CDR2 YFSETQ. The CDR3 is 15 residues long. CDR3 residues: CASSLVTGTPYEQYF. CDR3 in DNA: TGCGCCAGCAGCTTGGTGACGGGGACTCCTTACGAGCAGTACTTC.

The chain couples TRBV15 to TRBJ1-2; tentatively, D is TRBD1 (6 bases). The germline V gene encodes CDR1 LNHNV and CDR2 YYDKDF (reference sequence). The V end was cut by 3 bases, the J end by 6 bases, with 20 bases between. The CDR3 is 16 amino acids. CDR3 DNA: TGTGCCACCAGCAGGCCTTTTTGGGGGCCCAGAGATGGCTACACCTTC. This gives the protein CATSRPFWGPRDGYTF.

This clonotype occurred a few times. The chain couples TRBV5-6 to TRBJ2-3, with TRBD1 matching over 10 bases. Trimming cost V 4 bases and J 1 base; bases outside gene matches: 6. The germline V gene has CDR1 SGHDT and CDR2 YYEEEE. The CDR3 loop spans 16 amino acids. CDR3 amino acids: CASSARQGARTDTQYF. The CDR3 DNA is TGTGCCAGCAGCGCGAGACAGGGGGCCCGCACAGATACGCAGTATTTT. Together with reference TRBV5-6 and TRBJ2-3, the CDR3 gives the full variable domain: DAGVTQSPTHLIKTRGQQVTLRCSPKSGHDTVSWYQQALGQGPQFIFQYYEEEERQRGNFPDRFSGHQFPNYSSELNVNALLLGDSALYLCASSARQGARTDTQYFGPGTRLTVL.

This clonotype was counted many times. The chain recombines TRBV20-1 with TRBJ2-7; D uncertain. Germline V gene sequence: CDR1 DFQATT, CDR2 SNEGSKA (reference sequence). Trimming stripped 1 base from V and 7 bases from J, with 17 bases between. This CDR3 region has 14 residues. The chain's CDR3 is CSARASPTPLEQYF. CDR3 sequence (DNA): TGCAGTGCTAGAGCCTCCCCGACTCCCTTGGAGCAGTACTTC.

This chain connects TRBV7-6 to TRBJ2-3; D is possibly TRBD2 (6 bases). V was cut by 6 bases and J by 1 base, with 17 bases left in between. The CDR3 extends over 16 amino acids. CDR1 and CDR2 (germline): SGHVS, FNYEAQ. CDR3 protein: CASSLLAAGGTDTQYF. The CDR3, as DNA: TGTGCCAGCAGTCTGTTAGCGGCGGGCGGCACAGATACGCAGTATTTT.

This clonotype was counted many times. The CDR3: CASSLSGSATNEQFF. DNA for the CDR3: TGTGCCAGCAGTTTATCCGGGAGCGCCACGAATGAGCAGTTCTTC. V is TRBV12-3 or TRBV12-4 and J is TRBJ2-1; tentative D call: TRBD2 (6 bases). The V and J ends lost 2 bases and 7 bases respectively, with 15 bases between them. This CDR3 region has 15 residues.

The chain joins TRBV25-1 to TRBJ2-5, with D perhaps assigned TRBD1 or TRBD2 (5 bases each). V dropped 5 bases and J dropped 5 bases, with 15 bases sitting between them. CDR1 and CDR2 (germline): MGHDK, SYGVNS. CDR3 size: 14 residues. CDR3 coding DNA: TGTGCCAGCAGTCGTACGGGGCCCGGGGAGACCCAGTACTTC. Protein: CASSRTGPGETQYF.

This clonotype was observed a few times. The DNA for the CDR3 is TGCAGCGCCGTTTTGGACAGGGGGTACCAAGAGACCCAGTACTTC. Translated, it gives CSAVLDRGYQETQYF. The chain recombines TRBV29-1 with TRBJ2-5, with 10 positions matching TRBD1. This CDR3 is 15 amino acids long. V was clipped by 7 bases and J by 0 bases; unmatched bases: 8. Germline V gene sequence: CDR1 SQVTM, CDR2 ANQGSEA.

The CDR3 protein is CASSQAIRGASYGYTF. As DNA, the CDR3 is TGCGCCAGCAGCCAAGCTATAAGGGGCGCGAGCTATGGCTACACCTTC. This chain connects TRBV4-3 to TRBJ1-2; possible D gene TRBD1, 5 bases. V lost 1 base and J lost 4, with 16 bases in between. The CDR3 is 16 residues long. The germline gives CDR1 LGHNA, CDR2 YSLEER.

The V call is TRBV6-5, the J call TRBJ1-5; no reliable D call. Trimming removed 8 bases at V and 2 bases at J, with 7 bases between. The CDR3 has 12 residues. From germline, CDR1 is MNHEY and CDR2 SVGAGI. The CDR3 region has the DNA TGTGCCAGCGGACGAGGCAATCAGCCCCAGCATTTT. This encodes CASGRGNQPQHF.